The 18 T cell receptor beta chains reported below all come from one sample, sequenced in a study of shared clonotypes between healthy human individuals. This table comes from immunoSEQ multiplex PCR, and its TCRdb copy is limited to in-frame clones, with some not included. The sample holds around 550,000 clones, 90% to 96% seen once. The sample comprised naive CD4+ T cells sorted from blood. Subset indicated: CD45RA+ positively selected. These receptors came from a woman aged 30 to 39 in good health.

J is TRBJ2-3 and V is TRBV2; TRBD2 matches 8 bases. In germline, CDR1 is SNHLY, CDR2 FYNNEI. Losses at the gene ends were 3 bases for V and 3 bases for J; bases not matched to a gene: 5. There are 15 residues in the CDR3. CDR3 sequence: CASSDLGTRTDTQYF. CDR3 coding DNA: TGTGCCAGCAGTGATCTCGGGACTAGGACAGATACGCAGTATTTT.

The chain recombines TRBV28 with TRBJ2-4; D is ambiguous. In germline, CDR1 is MDHEN, CDR2 SYDVKM. The V gene lost 4 bases and the J gene lost 2 bases, with 15 bases spanning the gap. The CDR3 is 16 amino acids. The CDR3 DNA sequence: TGTGCCAGCAGTTCGAGCTGGAATGGGCCCAAAAACATTCAGTACTTC. As protein: CASSSSWNGPKNIQYF. The whole variable domain, remainder taken from reference TRBV28 and TRBJ2-4, is DVKVTQSSRYLVKRTGEKVFLECVQDMDHENMFWYRQDPGLGLRLIYFSYDVKMKEKGDIPEGYSVSREKKERFSLILESASTNQTSMYLCASSSSWNGPKNIQYFGAGTRLSVL.

V and J are TRBV19 and TRBJ2-7; D is perhaps TRBD1 (7 bases). CDR3 length: 13 residues. V was shortened by 5 bases and J by 2 bases, with 10 bases between the two germline ends. CDR1 is LNHDA, CDR2 SQIVND, per germline (reference sequence). CDR3 coding DNA: TGTGCCAGTAGTCCCAGGGGGGCCTACGAGCAGTACTTC. Its translation: CASSPRGAYEQYF.

This chain joins TRBV15 and TRBJ2-7; 7 positions match TRBD1. This CDR3 is 15 amino acids long. Germline V gives CDR1 LNHNV, CDR2 YYDKDF (reference sequence). Germline trimming cut 3 bases from V and 3 bases from J; bases unmatched to any gene: 8. CDR3: CATSRKPGGNYEQYF. The DNA of the CDR3 is TGTGCCACCAGCAGGAAACCAGGGGGAAACTACGAGCAGTACTTC.

The chain links TRBV27 to TRBJ2-1, with TRBD1 matching 9 bases. The CDR3 is 15 residues long. Trimming at V came to 5 bases and at J to 2 bases, leaving 4 bases not matched to a gene. The germline gives CDR1 MNHEY, CDR2 SMNVEV (reference sequence). CDR3: CASSPRTGAYNEQFF. As DNA, the CDR3 is TGTGCCAGCAGTCCACGGACAGGGGCCTACAATGAGCAGTTCTTC.

The CDR3 protein is CASSSPQAGGEQYF. The DNA of the CDR3 is TGTGCCAGCAGTTCCCCCCAAGCGGGAGGGGAGCAGTACTTC. The V call is TRBV28, the J call TRBJ2-7; 10 bases map to TRBD2. The germline gives CDR1 MDHEN, CDR2 SYDVKM. The CDR3 loop spans 14 amino acids. With 4 bases clipped from V and 7 bases from J, the junction kept 7 bases outside the gene matches.

This clone was recorded once. DNA of the CDR3: TGCGCCAGCAGCTGGGGGGACAGGGATTACTCCTACGAGCAGTACTTC. Translation gives CASSWGDRDYSYEQYF. V is TRBV5-1 and J is TRBJ2-7; 9 bases are a match to TRBD1. The CDR3 runs 16 residues. V dropped 3 bases and J dropped 0; count of bases not matched to a gene: 7. Germline lookup yields CDR1 SGHRS and CDR2 YFSETQ.

The chain uses TRBV28 and TRBJ2-7; 11 bases line up with TRBD1. The CDR3 consists of 15 residues. Germline CDR1 reads MDHEN; CDR2 reads SYDVKM. The V and J ends lost 5 bases and 3 bases, in that order; junction bases with no gene match: 6. The CDR3 region is CASSTPGQGGYEQYF. The CDR3 DNA is TGTGCCAGCAGTACCCCGGGACAGGGGGGCTACGAGCAGTACTTC.

V usage is TRBV2 and J usage is TRBJ1-2, with D possibly TRBD1 on 6 matching bases. Germline V lookup: CDR1 SNHLY, CDR2 FYNNEI. The CDR3 sequence is 12 residues long. V was cut by 6 bases and J by 4 bases, with 9 bases left in between. For the CDR3, the DNA is TGTGCCAGCAGCGGGGACATCTATGGCTACACCTTC. Residues: CASSGDIYGYTF.

The gene calls are TRBV27 and TRBJ2-4; tentatively, D is TRBD2 (7 bases). From germline, CDR1 is MNHEY and CDR2 SMNVEV (reference sequence). Deletions cut 4 bases from V and 7 bases from J, with 17 bases between. The CDR3 length is 15 residues. The CDR3 protein is CASSSRTRGGNIQYF. The CDR3 nucleotides read TGTGCCAGCAGTTCCAGGACCAGGGGAGGGAACATTCAGTACTTC.

CDR3 DNA sequence: TGTGCCAGGCCGGGGACTGGAAACACCATATATTTT. Its protein product is CARPGTGNTIYF. J is TRBJ1-3 and V is TRBV11-2, with no clear D. Germline V lookup: CDR1 SGHAT, CDR2 FQNNGV. CDR3 length: 12 residues. With 9 bases removed from V and 2 bases from J, the gap between germline ends came to 8 bases.

The chain has TRBV16 and TRBJ1-6; the D is unclear. This CDR3 has 12 residues. CDR1 KGHSY and CDR2 FQNENV come from the germline V gene. Between the trimmed V and J ends, which lost 4 bases and 5 bases, there was a span of 3 bases. This CDR3 reads CASSPDNSPLHF. The CDR3 DNA reads as TGTGCCAGCAGCCCAGATAATTCACCCCTCCACTTT.

The chain joins TRBV18 to TRBJ2-1; 8 positions agree with TRBD2. CDR1 is KGHSH, CDR2 LQKENI, per germline. This CDR3 region has 14 residues. V shed 1 base and J 7 bases; nucleotides not matched to a gene: 3. CDR3 sequence: CASSPLGLANEQFF. The CDR3 nucleotides read TGTGCCAGCTCACCACTAGGACTAGCAAATGAGCAGTTCTTC. The variable domain in full, with the rest retrieved from reference TRBV18 and TRBJ2-1, is NAGVMQNPRHLVRRRGQEARLRCSPMKGHSHVYWYRQLPEEGLKFMVYLQKENIIDESGMPKERFSAEFPKEGPSILRIQQVVRGDSAAYFCASSPLGLANEQFFGPGTRLTVL.

The chain employs TRBV6-6 and TRBJ2-3; the match to TRBD2 covers 10 bases. This CDR3 comprises 15 residues. Germline V lookup: CDR1 MNHNY, CDR2 SVGAGI (reference sequence). V was pared by 6 bases and J by 2 bases, with 5 bases of the junction left unmatched. This CDR3 reads CASRQTSGNTDTQYF. The CDR3 region has the DNA TGTGCCAGCAGGCAAACTAGCGGGAACACAGATACGCAGTATTTT.

The chain combines TRBV18 with TRBJ1-1; D possibly corresponds to TRBD1 (5 bases). Germline assignment: CDR1 KGHSH and CDR2 LQKENI. The V and J ends lost 0 bases and 1 base respectively, with 9 bases between them. The CDR3 runs 15 residues. CDR3 protein: CASSPPSRANTEAFF. The DNA of the CDR3 is TGTGCCAGCTCACCACCGTCCAGGGCGAACACTGAAGCTTTCTTT.

In its sample, this clone was seen once. The rearrangement joins TRBV4-1 to TRBJ1-5; maybe TRBD1 (5 bases). The germline gives CDR1 MGHRA, CDR2 YSYEKL. CDR3 length: 16 amino acids. V was cut by 1 base and J by 2 bases, with 12 bases left in between. CDR3 in DNA: TGCGCCAGCAGCCAAGTTGACAGAGAAGGCAATCAGCCCCAGCATTTT. Amino acid sequence: CASSQVDREGNQPQHF.

This chain joins TRBV5-1 and TRBJ1-3; a possible D gene is TRBD1 (6 bases). V gave up 4 bases and J gave up 4 bases, with 15 bases separating them. CDR3 length: 15 amino acids. Germline-derived CDR1 and CDR2 are SGHRS and YFSETQ. This CDR3 reads CASSDYGQSGNTIYF. CDR3 DNA sequence: TGCGCCAGCAGCGACTACGGACAGAGCGGAAACACCATATATTTT.

V gene TRBV11-2 combines with J gene TRBJ1-1, with 7 positions matching TRBD1. This CDR3 spans 14 amino acids. Germline CDR1 and CDR2: SGHAT and FQNNGV. The V gene end was trimmed by 7 bases and the J gene end by 1 base; junction bases not matched to a gene: 6. CDR3: CASNPDRENTEAFF. The CDR3 DNA follows: TGTGCCAGCAACCCTGACAGGGAGAACACTGAAGCTTTCTTT.